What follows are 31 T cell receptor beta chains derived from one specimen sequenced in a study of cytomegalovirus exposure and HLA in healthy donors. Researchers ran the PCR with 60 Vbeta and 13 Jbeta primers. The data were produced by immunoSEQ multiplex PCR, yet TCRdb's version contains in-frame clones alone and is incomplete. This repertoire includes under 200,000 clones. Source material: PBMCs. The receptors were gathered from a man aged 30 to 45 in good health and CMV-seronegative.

CDR3 in amino acids: CASSPRIAGRYEQFF. The CDR3 DNA reads TGTGCCAGCAGCCCACGGATAGCGGGAAGGTATGAGCAGTTCTTC. The rearrangement uses TRBV7-8 and TRBJ2-1; TRBD2 matches at 8 bases. Germline trimming cut 5 bases from V and 8 bases from J; bases unmatched to any gene: 11. CDR3 size: 15 residues. The germline V gene has CDR1 SGHVS and CDR2 FQNEAQ.

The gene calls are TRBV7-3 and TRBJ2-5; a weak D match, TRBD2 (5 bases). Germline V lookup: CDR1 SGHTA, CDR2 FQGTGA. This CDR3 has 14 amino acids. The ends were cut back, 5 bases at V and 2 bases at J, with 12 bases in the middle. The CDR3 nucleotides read TGTGCCAGCAGCCGTGAAGGAGGTCAAGAGACCCAGTACTTC. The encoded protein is CASSREGGQETQYF.

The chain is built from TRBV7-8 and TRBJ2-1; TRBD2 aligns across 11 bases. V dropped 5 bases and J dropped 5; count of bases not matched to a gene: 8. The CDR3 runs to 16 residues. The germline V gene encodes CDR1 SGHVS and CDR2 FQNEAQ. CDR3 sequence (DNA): TGTGCCAGCAGCATCCCACTAGCGGGAGCAAACAATGAGCAGTTCTTC. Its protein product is CASSIPLAGANNEQFF.

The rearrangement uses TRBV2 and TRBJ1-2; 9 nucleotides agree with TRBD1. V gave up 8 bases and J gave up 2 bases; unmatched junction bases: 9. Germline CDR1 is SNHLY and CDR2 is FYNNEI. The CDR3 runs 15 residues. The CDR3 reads CASELGQGTNYGYTF. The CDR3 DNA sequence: TGTGCCAGCGAACTTGGACAGGGGACCAACTATGGCTACACCTTC.

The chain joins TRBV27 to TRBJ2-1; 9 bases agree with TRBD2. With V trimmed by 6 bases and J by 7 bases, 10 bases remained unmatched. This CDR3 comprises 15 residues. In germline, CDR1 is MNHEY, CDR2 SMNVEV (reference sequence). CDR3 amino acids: CASRPAGGWLNEQFF. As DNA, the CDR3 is TGTGCCAGCAGGCCAGCGGGAGGTTGGTTGAATGAGCAGTTCTTC.

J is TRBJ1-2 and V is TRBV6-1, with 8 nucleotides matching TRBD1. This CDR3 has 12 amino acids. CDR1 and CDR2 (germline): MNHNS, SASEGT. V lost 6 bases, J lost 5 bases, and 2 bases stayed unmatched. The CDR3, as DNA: TGTGCCAGCAGGGGGACAGGTTATGGCTACACCTTC. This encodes CASRGTGYGYTF.

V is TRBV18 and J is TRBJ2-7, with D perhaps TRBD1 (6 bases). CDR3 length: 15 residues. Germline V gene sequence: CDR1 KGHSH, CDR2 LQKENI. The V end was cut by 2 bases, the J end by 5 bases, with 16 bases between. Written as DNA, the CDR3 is TGTGCCAGCTCACCAGGCTGGACAGCCATCGACGAGCAGTACTTC. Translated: CASSPGWTAIDEQYF.

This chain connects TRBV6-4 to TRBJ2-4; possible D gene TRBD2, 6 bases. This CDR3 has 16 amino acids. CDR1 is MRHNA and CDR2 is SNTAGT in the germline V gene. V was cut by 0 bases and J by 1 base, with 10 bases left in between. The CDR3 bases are TGTGCCAGCAGTGACTCGAATGGGGGGGCCAAAAACATTCAGTACTTC. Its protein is CASSDSNGGAKNIQYF.

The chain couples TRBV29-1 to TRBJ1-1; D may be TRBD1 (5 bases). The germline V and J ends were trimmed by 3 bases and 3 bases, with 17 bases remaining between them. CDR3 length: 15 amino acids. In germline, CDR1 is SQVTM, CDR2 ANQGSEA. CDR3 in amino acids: CSVEAQGRPDTEAFF. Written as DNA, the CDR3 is TGCAGCGTTGAGGCTCAGGGTCGGCCCGACACTGAAGCTTTCTTT.

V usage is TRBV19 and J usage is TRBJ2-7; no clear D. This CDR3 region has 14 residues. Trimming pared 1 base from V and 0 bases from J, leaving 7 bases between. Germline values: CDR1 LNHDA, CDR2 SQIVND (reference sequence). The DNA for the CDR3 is TGTGCCAGTAGTATAGGAGGCAACTCCTACGAGCAGTACTTC. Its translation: CASSIGGNSYEQYF.

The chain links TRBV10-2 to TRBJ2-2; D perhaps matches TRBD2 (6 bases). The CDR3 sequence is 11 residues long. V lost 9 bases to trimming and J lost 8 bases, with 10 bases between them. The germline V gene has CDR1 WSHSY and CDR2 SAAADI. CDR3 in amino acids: CASSSGGELFF. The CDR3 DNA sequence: TGCGCCAGTTCGAGCGGGGGGGAGCTGTTTTTT.

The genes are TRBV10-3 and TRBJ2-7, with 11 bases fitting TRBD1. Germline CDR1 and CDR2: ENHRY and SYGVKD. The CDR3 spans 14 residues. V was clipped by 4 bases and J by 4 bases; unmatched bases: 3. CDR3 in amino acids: CAISGTGGNYEQYF. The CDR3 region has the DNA TGTGCCATCAGTGGGACAGGGGGCAATTACGAGCAGTACTTC.

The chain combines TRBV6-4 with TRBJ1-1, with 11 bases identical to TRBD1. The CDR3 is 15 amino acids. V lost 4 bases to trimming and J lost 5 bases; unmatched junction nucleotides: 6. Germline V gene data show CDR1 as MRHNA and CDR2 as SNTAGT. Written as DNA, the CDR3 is TGTGCCAGCAGTGGCTCGGACAGGGGGCGGACTGAAGCTTTCTTT. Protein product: CASSGSDRGRTEAFF.

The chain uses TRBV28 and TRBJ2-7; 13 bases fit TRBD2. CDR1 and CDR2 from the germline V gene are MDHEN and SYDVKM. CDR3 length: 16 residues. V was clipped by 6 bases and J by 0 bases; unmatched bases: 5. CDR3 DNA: TGTGCCAGCAGCCCTGGACTAGCGGGGGTCTCCTACGAGCAGTACTTC. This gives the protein CASSPGLAGVSYEQYF.

The DNA of the CDR3 is TGTGCCAGCAGCTTAGGGTATGGGCTAGCGGCCTCCCCGGAGACCCAGTACTTC. This sequence encodes CASSLGYGLAASPETQYF. The chain has TRBV7-2 and TRBJ2-5, with TRBD2 matching over 7 bases. Germline loops: CDR1 SGHTA, CDR2 FQGNSA. This CDR3 is built from 18 residues. V trimming: 1 base; J trimming: 5 bases; junction bases outside the gene matches: 16.

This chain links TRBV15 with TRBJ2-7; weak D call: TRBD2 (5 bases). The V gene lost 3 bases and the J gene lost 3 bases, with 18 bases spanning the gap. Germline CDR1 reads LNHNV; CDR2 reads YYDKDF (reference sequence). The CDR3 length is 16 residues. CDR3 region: CATSRLQDFPFYEQYF. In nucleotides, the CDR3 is TGTGCCACCAGCAGGCTCCAGGACTTCCCATTCTACGAGCAGTACTTC.

CDR3 residues: CASSDLIAEETQYF. CDR3 sequence (DNA): TGTGCCAGCAGCGACCTGATAGCCGAAGAGACCCAGTACTTC. The chain couples TRBV7-9 to TRBJ2-5; no clear D. The length of the CDR3 is 14 residues. Trimming left V 5 bases short and J 3 bases short, with 13 bases between. Germline V gene sequence: CDR1 SEHNR, CDR2 FQNEAQ (reference sequence).

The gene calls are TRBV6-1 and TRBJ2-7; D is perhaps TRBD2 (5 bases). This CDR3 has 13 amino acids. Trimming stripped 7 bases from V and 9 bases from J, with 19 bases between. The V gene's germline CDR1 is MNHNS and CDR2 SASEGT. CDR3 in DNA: TGTGCCAGCAAATCGGGCCAGGCGGGTCGGCAGTACTTC. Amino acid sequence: CASKSGQAGRQYF.

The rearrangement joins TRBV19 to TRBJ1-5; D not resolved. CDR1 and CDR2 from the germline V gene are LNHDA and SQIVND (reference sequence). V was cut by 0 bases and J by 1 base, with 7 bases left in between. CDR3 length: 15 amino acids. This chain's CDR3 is CASSIESVSNQPQHF. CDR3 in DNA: TGTGCCAGTAGTATAGAGTCGGTAAGCAATCAGCCCCAGCATTTT.

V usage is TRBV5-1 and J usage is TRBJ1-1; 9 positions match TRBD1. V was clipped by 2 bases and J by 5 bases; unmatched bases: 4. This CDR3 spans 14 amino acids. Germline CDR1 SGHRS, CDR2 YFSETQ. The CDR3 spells CASSLQGAQTEAFF. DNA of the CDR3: TGCGCCAGCAGCTTACAGGGGGCACAGACTGAAGCTTTCTTT.

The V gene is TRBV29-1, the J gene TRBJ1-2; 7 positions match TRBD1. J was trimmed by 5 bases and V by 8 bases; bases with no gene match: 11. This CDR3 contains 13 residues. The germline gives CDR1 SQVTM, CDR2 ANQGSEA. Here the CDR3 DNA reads TGCAGCACACCACAGGGGTCGGAATATGGCTACACCTTC. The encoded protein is CSTPQGSEYGYTF.

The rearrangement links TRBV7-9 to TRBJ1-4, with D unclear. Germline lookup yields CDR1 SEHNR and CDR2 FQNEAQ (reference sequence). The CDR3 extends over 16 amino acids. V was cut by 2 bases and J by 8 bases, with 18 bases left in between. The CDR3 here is CASSLISGAGNEKLFF. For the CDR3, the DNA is TGTGCCAGCAGCTTAATATCCGGAGCGGGCAACGAAAAACTGTTTTTT.

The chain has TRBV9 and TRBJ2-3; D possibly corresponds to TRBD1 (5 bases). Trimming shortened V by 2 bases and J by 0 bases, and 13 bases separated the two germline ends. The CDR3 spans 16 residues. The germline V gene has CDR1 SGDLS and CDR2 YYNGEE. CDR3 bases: TGTGCCAGCAGCGTGGGGCCGACGATTAGCACAGATACGCAGTATTTT. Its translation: CASSVGPTISTDTQYF.

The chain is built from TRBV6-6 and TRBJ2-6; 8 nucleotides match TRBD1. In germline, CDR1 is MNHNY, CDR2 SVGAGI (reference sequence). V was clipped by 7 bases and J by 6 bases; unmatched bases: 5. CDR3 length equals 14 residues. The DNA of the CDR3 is TGTGCCAGCACCGAGACAGGGGAGGCCAACGTCCTGACTTTC. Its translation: CASTETGEANVLTF.

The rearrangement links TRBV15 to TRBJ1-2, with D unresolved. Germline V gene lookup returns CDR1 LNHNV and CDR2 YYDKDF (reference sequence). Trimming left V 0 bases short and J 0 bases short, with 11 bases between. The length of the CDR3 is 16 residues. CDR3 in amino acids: CATSRDHNSPNYGYTF. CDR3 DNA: TGTGCCACCAGCAGAGATCATAACAGCCCTAACTATGGCTACACCTTC.

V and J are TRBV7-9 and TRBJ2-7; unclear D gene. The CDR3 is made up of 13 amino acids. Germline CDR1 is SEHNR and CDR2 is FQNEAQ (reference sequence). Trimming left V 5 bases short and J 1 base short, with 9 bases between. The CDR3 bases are TGTGCCAGCAGCCTAGGCGTTTCCTACGAGCAGTACTTC. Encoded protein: CASSLGVSYEQYF. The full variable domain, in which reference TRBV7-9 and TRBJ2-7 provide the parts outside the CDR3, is DTGVSQNPRHKITKRGQNVTFRCDPISEHNRLYWYRQTLGQGPEFLTYFQNEAQLEKSRLLSDRFSAERPKGSFSTLEIQRTEQGDSAMYLCASSLGVSYEQYFGPGTRLTVT.

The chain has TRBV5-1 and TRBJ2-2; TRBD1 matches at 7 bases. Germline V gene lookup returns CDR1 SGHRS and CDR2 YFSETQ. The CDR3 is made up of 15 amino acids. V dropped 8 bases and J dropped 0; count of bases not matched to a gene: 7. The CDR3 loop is CASRAGTANTGELFF. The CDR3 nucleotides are TGCGCCAGTAGGGCCGGGACAGCGAACACCGGGGAGCTGTTTTTT. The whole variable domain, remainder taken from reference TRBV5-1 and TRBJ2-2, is KAGVTQTPRYLIKTRGQQVTLSCSPISGHRSVSWYQQTPGQGLQFLFEYFSETQRNKGNFPGRFSGRQFSNSRSEMNVSTLELGDSALYLCASRAGTANTGELFFGEGSRLTVL.

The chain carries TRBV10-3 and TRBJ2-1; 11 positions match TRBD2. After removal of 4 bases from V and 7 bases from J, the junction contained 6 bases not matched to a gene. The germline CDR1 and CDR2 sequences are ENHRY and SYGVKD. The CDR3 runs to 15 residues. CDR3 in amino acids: CAISAVAGGRNEQFF. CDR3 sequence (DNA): TGTGCCATCAGTGCGGTAGCGGGAGGGCGGAATGAGCAGTTCTTC.

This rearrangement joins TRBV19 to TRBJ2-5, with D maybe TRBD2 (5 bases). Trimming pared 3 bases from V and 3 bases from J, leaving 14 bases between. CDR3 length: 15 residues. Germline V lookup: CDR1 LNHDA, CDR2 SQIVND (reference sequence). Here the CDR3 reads CASSISVSGEETQYF. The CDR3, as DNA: TGTGCCAGTAGTATTTCAGTGAGCGGAGAAGAGACCCAGTACTTC.

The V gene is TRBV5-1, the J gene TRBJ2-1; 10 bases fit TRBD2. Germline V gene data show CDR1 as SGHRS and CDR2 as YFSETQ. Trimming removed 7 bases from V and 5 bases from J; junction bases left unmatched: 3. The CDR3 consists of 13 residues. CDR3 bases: TGCGCCAGCGGACTAGCGGCGAACAATGAGCAGTTCTTC. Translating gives CASGLAANNEQFF.

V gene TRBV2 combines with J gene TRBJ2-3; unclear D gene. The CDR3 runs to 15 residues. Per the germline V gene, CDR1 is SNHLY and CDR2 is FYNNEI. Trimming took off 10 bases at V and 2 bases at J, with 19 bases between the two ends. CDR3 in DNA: TGTGCCATCTTAAAGGTTGGGCGTCTCACAGATACGCAGTATTTT. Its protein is CAILKVGRLTDTQYF.